The T cell receptor beta chain described here comes from a study of shared clonotypes between healthy human individuals. Study background: Each donor's CD8 memory used one plate, CD8 naive two, each CD4 subset three.

The test was conducted at deep level. Measured with immunoSEQ multiplex PCR; TCRdb has only the in-frame clones, and not every one. The table includes about 1.1 million clones, 60% to 85% detected once. Trimming removed 0 bases at V and 6 bases at J, with 16 bases between. The V gene's germline CDR1 is LGHNA and CDR2 YSLEER. The CDR3 sequence is 16 residues long. This sequence was found in a man between 18 and 35 years old in good health. Some clones in this sample may be carry-over from other donors' samples. The rearrangement joins TRBV4-3 to TRBJ2-3; possible D gene TRBD2, 6 bases. The sequenced sample consisted of memory CD4+ T cells from PBMCs. Documented subset: CD45RA-negative fraction. The chain's CDR3 is CASSQESGERVDTQYF. For the CDR3, the DNA is TGCGCCAGCAGCCAAGAATCGGGGGAGAGGGTGGATACGCAGTATTTT.